This entry lists 2 T cell receptor beta chains sequenced from one sample in a study of cytomegalovirus exposure and HLA in healthy donors. The PCR had 60 Vbeta and 13 Jbeta primers. Data came from immunoSEQ multiplex PCR; TCRdb stores just in-frame clones and leaves some out. In the table there are a few hundred thousand clones, around 85% of which are singletons. Sequencing input: PBMCs. The receptors originated from a girl aged 2 to 10 in good health and CMV-seronegative.

CDR3 sequence reads: CARSLRTSDTGELFF. The CDR3 coding sequence is TGTGCCAGAAGCTTACGGACTTCTGACACCGGGGAGCTGTTTTTT. The J gene is TRBJ2-2, the V gene TRBV7-5; the table's D gene call, TRBD2, was not cross checked with the DNA. TRBV7-5 is reported as a pseudogene. The CDR3 spans 15 residues.

This clone was detected once. The chain carries TRBV6-5 and TRBJ1-4; 8 bases match TRBD1. This CDR3 region has 11 residues. Germline lookup yields CDR1 MNHEY and CDR2 SVGAGI. The V and J ends lost 6 bases and 13 bases, in that order; junction bases with no gene match: 4. This chain's CDR3 is CASSAGTGLFF. The CDR3 DNA reads TGTGCCAGCAGCGCCGGGACAGGACTGTTTTTT.